Each of the 5 T cell receptor beta chains below was sequenced from the same sample in a study of T cells expressing NK-cell markers. With the 5' RACE reads reprocessed, TCRdb shows one record per CDR3 protein and no DNA. The listing contains tens of thousands of distinct CDR3 sequences. Sequenced material: blood T cells: a sorted CD56 or NKG2C T cell subset, CD4+ or CD8+ T cells, or bulk PBMC T cells (not recorded which). Every receptor here comes from a woman aged 18-69 years in good health.

V and J are TRBV13 and TRBJ1-1; TCRdb selects TRBD1, and the lack of DNA leaves this call unchecked. This CDR3 is built from 14 residues. Germline V gives CDR1 PRHDT, CDR2 FYEKMQ (reference sequence). The CDR3 is CASSAQGLWTEAFF.

The V and J genes are TRBV6-5 and TRBJ1-1; as DNA is missing, the TRBD1 call by TCRdb cannot be tested. The CDR3 covers 16 residues. Per the germline V gene, CDR1 is MNHEY and CDR2 is SVGAGI. The chain's CDR3 is CASSYSYGALNTEAFF.

V usage is TRBV12-3 or TRBV12-4 and J usage is TRBJ2-5; TCRdb outputs TRBD1, but without DNA this stays unchecked. The length of the CDR3 is 16 residues. The CDR3 here is CASSSSRRGVRETQYF.

The rearrangement uses TRBV7-9 and TRBJ1-2; TCRdb selects TRBD1, and the lack of DNA leaves this call unchecked. Germline lookup yields CDR1 SEHNR and CDR2 FQNEAQ (reference sequence). There are 15 residues in the CDR3. The CDR3 loop is CASSTPLTESYGYTF. Drawing the rest from reference TRBV7-9 and TRBJ1-2, the complete variable domain is DTGVSQNPRHKITKRGQNVTFRCDPISEHNRLYWYRQTLGQGPEFLTYFQNEAQLEKSRLLSDRFSAERPKGSFSTLEIQRTEQGDSAMYLCASSTPLTESYGYTFGSGTRLTVV.

The rearrangement uses TRBV7-6 and TRBJ1-1; the TRBD1 assignment by TCRdb is unverifiable without DNA. Per germline, CDR1 SGHVS and CDR2 FNYEAQ. The length of the CDR3 is 13 residues. The CDR3 reads CASSLGQNTEAFF.